This T cell receptor beta chain originates from a study of T cell responses to AZD1222 COVID-19 vaccine. Study observations and caveats: Of the AZD1222 recipients, only five to seven were seropositive at baseline. Donors were chiefly white British, with a greater number of females, and clonal diversity was perhaps underestimated. There were repertoire samples only from the period after the peak T cell response. Reports indicate that nearly half of spike-specific TCRs are directed at unmutated variant regions.

As to this clone: Its antigen is undetermined.

CDR3 length equals 15 residues. Germline loops: CDR1 SNHLY, CDR2 FYNNEI. J gave up 0 bases and V 5 bases, and 3 bases lay outside the gene matches. Only in-frame clones appear in the TCRdb table, and some are missing; sequencing was by immunoSEQ multiplex PCR. Of roughly 35,000 clones in the sample, roughly 90% were seen once. The receptor was derived from an adult in good health. The rearrangement uses TRBV2 and TRBJ1-2, with TRBD1 identical over 10 bases. The material sequenced was peripheral blood, taken on day 0 of AZD1222 vaccination. In DNA, the CDR3 is TGTGCCAGCAGTCGGGACAGGGGAACTAACTATGGCTACACCTTC. Translated, it gives CASSRDRGTNYGYTF.